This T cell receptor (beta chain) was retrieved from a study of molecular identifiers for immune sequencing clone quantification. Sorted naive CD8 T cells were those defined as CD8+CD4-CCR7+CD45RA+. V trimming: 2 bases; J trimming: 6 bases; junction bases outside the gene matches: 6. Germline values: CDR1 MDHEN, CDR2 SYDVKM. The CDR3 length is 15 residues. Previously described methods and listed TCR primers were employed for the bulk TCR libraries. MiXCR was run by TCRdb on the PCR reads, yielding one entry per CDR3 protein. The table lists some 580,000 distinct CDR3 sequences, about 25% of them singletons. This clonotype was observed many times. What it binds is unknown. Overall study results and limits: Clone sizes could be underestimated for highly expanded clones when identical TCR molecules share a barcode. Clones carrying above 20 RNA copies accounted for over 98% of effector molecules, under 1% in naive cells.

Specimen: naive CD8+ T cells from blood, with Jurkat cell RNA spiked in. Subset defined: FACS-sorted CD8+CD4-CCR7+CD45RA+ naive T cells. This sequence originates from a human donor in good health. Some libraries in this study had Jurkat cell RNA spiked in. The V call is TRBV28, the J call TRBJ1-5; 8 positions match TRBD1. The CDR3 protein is CASSLRQGAPQPQHF. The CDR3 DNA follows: TGTGCCAGCAGTTTAAGGCAGGGGGCACCTCAGCCCCAGCATTTT.